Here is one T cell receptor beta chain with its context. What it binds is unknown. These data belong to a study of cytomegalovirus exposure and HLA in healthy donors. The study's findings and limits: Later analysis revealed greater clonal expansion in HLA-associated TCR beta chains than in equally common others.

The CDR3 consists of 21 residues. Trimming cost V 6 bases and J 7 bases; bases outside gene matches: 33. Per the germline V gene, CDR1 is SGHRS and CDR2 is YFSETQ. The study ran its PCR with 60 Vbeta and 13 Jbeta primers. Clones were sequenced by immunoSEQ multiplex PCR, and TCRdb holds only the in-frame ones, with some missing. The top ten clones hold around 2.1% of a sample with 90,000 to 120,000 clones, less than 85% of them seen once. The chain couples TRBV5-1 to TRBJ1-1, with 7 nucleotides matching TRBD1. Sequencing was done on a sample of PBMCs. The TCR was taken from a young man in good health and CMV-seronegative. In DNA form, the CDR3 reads TGCGCCAGCAATGGTTGGGGGCTCTCTTCCATGGGGCAGGGGGAATTAAGTGAAGCTTTCTTT. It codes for CASNGWGLSSMGQGELSEAFF.